The 10 T cell receptor beta chains given below trace back to one sample, sequenced in a study of blood T cell repertoires in COVID-19. Repertoires were generated with immunoSEQ multiplex PCR, while TCRdb's copy carries only in-frame clones and drops some. The repertoire holds about 170,000 clones, with approximately 88% as singletons. Specimen: peripheral blood. Receptors were obtained from an elderly woman with active or convalescent COVID-19.

The rearrangement joins TRBV7-2 to TRBJ1-1; D is unclear. Trimming removed 5 bases at V and 3 bases at J, with 22 bases between. Germline V gene sequence: CDR1 SGHTA, CDR2 FQGNSA. CDR3 length: 17 amino acids. CDR3 sequence: CASSPTEATLIYTEAFF. The CDR3 DNA follows: TGTGCCAGCAGCCCCACTGAGGCCACTCTTATCTACACTGAAGCTTTCTTT.

J is TRBJ2-3 and V is TRBV5-1, with TRBD1 matching 7 bases. CDR1 and CDR2 (germline): SGHRS, YFSETQ. This CDR3 contains 14 residues. The V and J ends lost 9 bases and 0 bases, in that order; junction bases with no gene match: 7. In DNA, the CDR3 is TGCGCCACTGGACAGGACCCTAGCACAGATACGCAGTATTTT. It translates to CATGQDPSTDTQYF.

V and J are TRBV7-2 and TRBJ1-2; 9 nucleotides agree with TRBD1. Germline V CDR1 and CDR2: SGHTA, FQGNSA. V lost 4 bases and J lost 7; bases outside the gene matches: 10. This CDR3 is built from 15 residues. The CDR3 sequence is CASSWAGQGRGGYTF. CDR3 sequence (DNA): TGTGCCAGCAGCTGGGCGGGACAGGGACGTGGTGGCTACACCTTC. Full variable domain (outside the CDR3, taken from reference TRBV7-2 and TRBJ1-2): GAGVSQSPSNKVTEKGKDVELRCDPISGHTALYWYRQSLGQGLEFLIYFQGNSAPDKSGLPSDRFSAERTGGSVSTLTIQRTQQEDSAVYLCASSWAGQGRGGYTFGSGTRLTVV.

The rearrangement links TRBV5-5 to TRBJ1-1; D remains ambiguous. Trimming pared 0 bases from V and 2 bases from J, leaving 11 bases between. CDR3 size: 15 residues. Germline CDR1 is SGHKS and CDR2 is YYEKEE (reference sequence). DNA of the CDR3: TGTGCCAGCAGCTTGGCCCTGGGCCTAAACACTGAAGCTTTCTTT. Translating gives CASSLALGLNTEAFF.

J is TRBJ2-7 and V is TRBV9, with a possible D match to TRBD2 (6 bases). With 6 bases removed from V and 3 bases from J, the gap between germline ends came to 16 bases. This CDR3 is 14 amino acids long. The germline V gene has CDR1 SGDLS and CDR2 YYNGEE. CDR3 protein: CASNSGGSLYEQYF. CDR3 nucleotides: TGTGCCAGCAACTCCGGGGGTTCCCTCTACGAGCAGTACTTC.

The chain joins TRBV28 to TRBJ1-5; 8 positions match TRBD1. The CDR3 runs to 18 residues. V gave up 4 bases and J gave up 7 bases; unmatched junction bases: 18. Germline CDR1 MDHEN, CDR2 SYDVKM. The DNA of the CDR3 is TGTGCCAGCAGTTCCCAAATTTTTCGGACAGGGAGTGGGCAGCCCCAGCATTTT. Its protein product is CASSSQIFRTGSGQPQHF.

The chain recombines TRBV7-8 with TRBJ1-5; TRBD1 aligns across 8 bases. The J segment lost 2 bases and the V segment lost 5 bases, leaving 5 bases of the junction unmatched. The V gene's germline CDR1 is SGHVS and CDR2 FQNEAQ. The CDR3 length is 15 residues. The CDR3 loop is CASSRDRGGNQPQHF. The CDR3 DNA follows: TGTGCCAGCAGCCGAGACAGGGGAGGCAATCAGCCCCAGCATTTT.

This clone turned up a few times. V usage is TRBV7-6 and J usage is TRBJ2-5; D is ambiguous. V lost 2 bases and J 1 base, leaving 8 bases between the germline ends. Germline V gene data show CDR1 as SGHVS and CDR2 as FNYEAQ. CDR3 length: 14 residues. The CDR3 reads CASSLLASQETQYF. The CDR3 region has the DNA TGTGCCAGCAGCTTACTTGCTAGCCAAGAGACCCAGTACTTC.

The V call is TRBV7-9, the J call TRBJ1-2; D is possibly TRBD1 (5 bases). V lost 3 bases and J 4 bases, leaving 9 bases between the germline ends. There are 13 residues in the CDR3. Germline V gene lookup returns CDR1 SEHNR and CDR2 FQNEAQ (reference sequence). The CDR3 nucleotides read TGTGCCAGCAGCTTCACAGGATCCTATGGCTACACCTTC. Its protein product is CASSFTGSYGYTF. The whole variable domain, filled in from reference TRBV7-9 and TRBJ1-2, reads DTGVSQNPRHKITKRGQNVTFRCDPISEHNRLYWYRQTLGQGPEFLTYFQNEAQLEKSRLLSDRFSAERPKGSFSTLEIQRTEQGDSAMYLCASSFTGSYGYTFGSGTRLTVV.

Here the CDR3 DNA reads TGTGCCAGCAGTGAAACCCCAGGGGCCGAACGAGATACGCAGTATTTT. The encoded protein is CASSETPGAERDTQYF. The chain links TRBV6-1 to TRBJ2-3; tentatively, D is TRBD1 (6 bases). CDR1 and CDR2 from the germline V gene are MNHNS and SASEGT. Trimming stripped 2 bases from V and 5 bases from J, with 17 bases between. This CDR3 contains 16 residues.